These 24 T cell receptor beta chains were all obtained from the same sample, sequenced in a study of blood T cell repertoires in COVID-19. Some clones are missing from TCRdb's copy, which holds only in-frame ones; the method was immunoSEQ multiplex PCR. This table has a few hundred thousand clones, 82% appearing once. Sample: peripheral blood. The receptors come from a woman aged 18-30 years with acute or convalescent COVID-19.

This clone was recorded at least ten times. The V call is TRBV19, the J call TRBJ2-1, with 9 bases identical to TRBD1. Trimming took 9 bases from V and 5 from J; bases not matched to a gene: 14. CDR1 and CDR2 from the germline V gene are LNHDA and SQIVND (reference sequence). The CDR3 has 16 amino acids. CDR3 nucleotide sequence: TGTGCCAGCCTTACAACCGGGACAGGGAGACACAATGAGCAGTTCTTC. It is translated as CASLTTGTGRHNEQFF.

V usage is TRBV29-1 and J usage is TRBJ2-3; D might be TRBD2 (6 bases). Germline CDR1 and CDR2: SQVTM and ANQGSEA. CDR3 length: 14 amino acids. Trimming took off 4 bases at V and 6 bases at J, with 17 bases between the two ends. CDR3 sequence reads: CSVAGGVGSDTQYF. CDR3 sequence (DNA): TGCAGCGTTGCCGGGGGAGTCGGGTCGGATACGCAGTATTTT.

This clone showed up just once. The chain recombines TRBV6-6 with TRBJ1-6; D call uncertain. Trimming took 5 bases from V and 10 from J, leaving 12 bases between them. The CDR3 is 13 amino acids. The germline V gene encodes CDR1 MNHNY and CDR2 SVGAGI (reference sequence). CDR3 region: CASSTNRWSPLHF. The CDR3 nucleotides are TGTGCCAGCAGTACCAACCGGTGGTCACCCCTCCACTTT.

The chain has TRBV19 and TRBJ1-5; D gene ambiguous. V was clipped by 10 bases and J by 6 bases, with 4 bases between them. Germline lookup yields CDR1 LNHDA and CDR2 SQIVND (reference sequence). This CDR3 is built from 9 residues. The CDR3 region is CATGQPQHF. The CDR3 DNA follows: TGTGCCACAGGTCAGCCCCAGCATTTT.

This clone was detected once. The chain joins TRBV5-1 to TRBJ2-7; 9 positions match TRBD1. Germline V lookup: CDR1 SGHRS, CDR2 YFSETQ. The CDR3 sequence is 16 residues long. Trimming at V came to 4 bases and at J to 2 bases, leaving 10 bases not matched to a gene. The CDR3, as DNA: TGCGCCAGCAGCCTTATGGCGGGACAGGGTGCCTACGAGCAGTACTTC. It yields the protein CASSLMAGQGAYEQYF. Full variable domain (rest looked up from reference TRBV5-1 and TRBJ2-7): KAGVTQTPRYLIKTRGQQVTLSCSPISGHRSVSWYQQTPGQGLQFLFEYFSETQRNKGNFPGRFSGRQFSNSRSEMNVSTLELGDSALYLCASSLMAGQGAYEQYFGPGTRLTVT.

V is TRBV11-3 and J is TRBJ2-1; D might be TRBD1 (5 bases). Germline V CDR1 and CDR2: SGHNT, YENEEA. This CDR3 has 15 amino acids. The V gene lost 1 base and the J gene lost 9 bases, with 16 bases spanning the gap. The CDR3 coding sequence is TGTGCCAGCAGCTTAGGAGCCGACAGAATAGGTGAGCAGTTCTTC. The encoded protein is CASSLGADRIGEQFF.

This clone was seen only once. The chain employs TRBV6-2 or TRBV6-3 and TRBJ1-5; TRBD1 aligns across 7 bases. The CDR3 has 14 residues. The J segment lost 7 bases and the V segment lost 6 bases, leaving 9 bases of the junction unmatched. Germline V gives CDR1 MNHEY, CDR2 SVGEGT. CDR3 in amino acids: CASSQDRLSQPQHF. The DNA for the CDR3 is TGTGCCAGCAGCCAGGACAGGCTATCGCAGCCCCAGCATTTT.

This clone was seen just once. J is TRBJ2-7 and V is TRBV4-3; TRBD2 might be the D (6 bases). Trimming took off 0 bases at V and 6 bases at J, with 15 bases between the two ends. This CDR3 region has 15 residues. Germline V CDR1 and CDR2: LGHNA, YSLEER. CDR3 loop: CASSQEGDGSGEQYF. CDR3 coding DNA: TGCGCCAGCAGCCAAGAGGGCGACGGGAGCGGCGAGCAGTACTTC.

The CDR3 here is CASSALPSGSSYNEQFF. The CDR3 DNA reads as TGTGCCAGCAGCGCCTTACCATCCGGGAGCTCCTACAATGAGCAGTTCTTC. J is TRBJ2-1 and V is TRBV11-2; perhaps TRBD2 as D (6 bases). The germline V gene has CDR1 SGHAT and CDR2 FQNNGV. This CDR3 has 17 amino acids. Trimming left V 5 bases short and J 0 bases short, with 17 bases between.

The chain has TRBV3-1 (or the pseudogene TRBV3-2) and TRBJ1-2; no clear D. Trimming left V 1 base short and J 2 bases short, with 11 bases between. The CDR3 consists of 15 residues. Germline V gene data show CDR1 as LGHDT and CDR2 as YNNKEL (reference sequence). CDR3 protein: CASSQGGSGNYGYTF. DNA of the CDR3: TGTGCCAGCAGCCAAGGGGGTTCGGGGAACTATGGCTACACCTTC.

This clone was observed a few times. The chain has TRBV7-9 and TRBJ2-5, with a tentative D call TRBD1 (5 bases). Trimming took 8 bases from V and 4 from J, leaving 11 bases between them. The CDR3 sequence is 12 residues long. CDR1 and CDR2 from the germline V gene are SEHNR and FQNEAQ (reference sequence). This CDR3 is CASGERGETQYF. CDR3 in DNA: TGTGCCAGCGGGGAAAGGGGAGAGACCCAGTACTTC.

CDR3 protein: CASSASVSGGNTEAFF. DNA of the CDR3: TGTGCCAGCAGCGCCTCCGTGTCGGGGGGCAACACTGAAGCTTTCTTT. This chain links TRBV7-2 with TRBJ1-1; tentative D call: TRBD1 (6 bases). Germline V gene lookup returns CDR1 SGHTA and CDR2 FQGNSA. CDR3 length: 16 amino acids. Trimming took 5 bases from V and 2 from J, leaving 18 bases between them.

V gene TRBV3-1 (or the pseudogene TRBV3-2) combines with J gene TRBJ1-4, with 7 positions matching TRBD1. Germline trimming cut 4 bases from V and 5 bases from J; bases unmatched to any gene: 4. The CDR3 has 14 residues. Germline loops: CDR1 LGHDT, CDR2 YNNKEL (reference sequence). CDR3 sequence (DNA): TGTGCCAGCAGCCGGCGGGACAGAAATGAAAAACTGTTTTTT. It yields the protein CASSRRDRNEKLFF.

This clone occurred once. The chain is built from TRBV7-2 and TRBJ2-7, with 10 positions matching TRBD1. The CDR3 contains 15 residues. CDR1 and CDR2 (germline): SGHTA, FQGNSA. V trimming: 5 bases; J trimming: 6 bases; junction bases outside the gene matches: 10. The CDR3: CASSPRDRGVFEQYF. Here the CDR3 DNA reads TGTGCCAGCAGCCCCCGGGACAGGGGTGTCTTCGAGCAGTACTTC.

The chain uses TRBV12-3 or TRBV12-4 and TRBJ2-7, with D hard to call. The V and J ends lost 5 bases and 10 bases respectively, with 12 bases between them. The CDR3 totals 11 residues. The CDR3 nucleotides are TGTGCCAGCAGTACCTCGACGGGTCAGTACTTC. It is translated as CASSTSTGQYF.

The rearrangement links TRBV3-1 (or the pseudogene TRBV3-2) to TRBJ1-2; tentatively, D is TRBD1 (5 bases). From germline, CDR1 is LGHDT and CDR2 YNNKEL (reference sequence). V gave up 1 base and J gave up 3 bases, with 9 bases separating them. The CDR3 runs 14 residues. CDR3 loop: CASSQATGDYGYTF. CDR3 sequence (DNA): TGTGCCAGCAGCCAAGCTACAGGTGACTATGGCTACACCTTC.

V gene TRBV6-5 combines with J gene TRBJ1-5, with D hard to call. Trimming stripped 7 bases from V and 0 bases from J, with 10 bases between. CDR3 length: 14 residues. The germline V gene encodes CDR1 MNHEY and CDR2 SVGAGI. The CDR3 here is CASMRAYSNQPQHF. The DNA of the CDR3 is TGTGCCAGCATGAGGGCGTATAGCAATCAGCCCCAGCATTTT.

This sequence joins TRBV6-5 and TRBJ2-1, with 7 nucleotides matching TRBD1. J lost 10 bases, V lost 2 bases, and 14 bases had no gene match. Germline V gives CDR1 MNHEY, CDR2 SVGAGI. The CDR3 is 16 amino acids. The CDR3 reads CASSYQDRATFREQFF. The CDR3 nucleotides are TGTGCCAGCAGTTACCAAGACAGGGCCACCTTCCGAGAGCAGTTCTTC.

V and J are TRBV19 and TRBJ2-1; 9 bases are a match to TRBD1. This CDR3 region has 15 residues. J lost 7 bases, V lost 6 bases, and 10 bases had no gene match. CDR1 and CDR2 (germline): LNHDA, SQIVND (reference sequence). The CDR3 loop is CASSMGTGGGNEQFF. CDR3 DNA sequence: TGTGCCAGTAGCATGGGTACAGGGGGCGGGAATGAGCAGTTCTTC.

In this sample, this clone turned up once. The chain is built from TRBV30 and TRBJ1-1, with D unresolved. CDR1 GTSNPN and CDR2 SVGIG come from the germline V gene (reference sequence). The CDR3 covers 13 residues. V lost 2 bases, J lost 5 bases, and 12 bases lay in between. CDR3 region: CAWSTGLGTEAFF. DNA for the CDR3: TGTGCCTGGAGTACGGGGTTGGGGACTGAAGCTTTCTTT.

The chain uses TRBV30 and TRBJ2-2, with D possibly TRBD1 on 6 matching bases. The germline V gene encodes CDR1 GTSNPN and CDR2 SVGIG (reference sequence). V gave up 3 bases and J gave up 7 bases, with 12 bases separating them. The CDR3 extends over 13 amino acids. The CDR3 region has the DNA TGTGCCTGGAGGAAACAGGGAGTCGGGGAGCTGTTTTTT. It yields the protein CAWRKQGVGELFF.

The chain is built from TRBV18 and TRBJ2-2, with a possible D match to TRBD2 (5 bases). The CDR3 has 16 amino acids. The germline V gene has CDR1 KGHSH and CDR2 LQKENI. V was cut by 5 bases and J by 5 bases, with 18 bases left in between. As DNA, the CDR3 is TGTGCCAGCTCAACCTACCACGGGGAGAGGACCGGGGAGCTGTTTTTT. As protein: CASSTYHGERTGELFF.

The rearrangement uses TRBV7-2 and TRBJ2-2; 9 nucleotides line up with TRBD2. The V gene end was trimmed by 2 bases and the J gene end by 5 bases; junction bases not matched to a gene: 6. This CDR3 is 16 amino acids long. CDR1 is SGHTA, CDR2 FQGNSA, per germline. The CDR3 sequence: CASSLMAGGATGELFF. CDR3 nucleotide sequence: TGTGCCAGCAGCTTAATGGCGGGAGGGGCGACCGGGGAGCTGTTTTTT. Drawing the rest from reference TRBV7-2 and TRBJ2-2, the complete variable domain is GAGVSQSPSNKVTEKGKDVELRCDPISGHTALYWYRQSLGQGLEFLIYFQGNSAPDKSGLPSDRFSAERTGGSVSTLTIQRTQQEDSAVYLCASSLMAGGATGELFFGEGSRLTVL.

This clone was detected only a few times. This chain connects TRBV29-1 to TRBJ1-1; 7 bases are a match to TRBD1. Germline V gives CDR1 SQVTM, CDR2 ANQGSEA. The J segment lost 1 base and the V segment lost 7 bases, leaving 3 bases of the junction unmatched. This CDR3 has 12 amino acids. In nucleotides, the CDR3 is TGCAGCGCGGGGGACAGGAACACTGAAGCTTTCTTT. Its translation is CSAGDRNTEAFF.